This T cell receptor beta chain was documented in a study of T-cell reconstitution after alpha-beta-depleted transplantation in children. Trimming stripped 5 bases from V and 2 bases from J, with 13 bases between. In germline, CDR1 is DFQATT, CDR2 SNEGSKA (reference sequence). This CDR3 contains 14 residues. Library preparation (for TCRbeta) was performed with unique molecular identifiers. A single record per CDR3 protein comes from TCRdb applying MiXCR to the PCR reads. The table lists 400,000 to 450,000 distinct CDR3 sequences, 43% of them singletons. The clonotype originates from a girl aged 2 to 10 with aplastic anemia, due to receive a stem cell transplant. The material sequenced was PBMCs, taken before TCRalphabeta/CD19-depleted stem cell transplant. V and J are TRBV20-1 and TRBJ1-5; TRBD1 is a possible D gene (6 bases). The CDR3 sequence is CSAPKEGGNQPQHF. The CDR3 bases are TGCAGTGCTCCCAAGGAGGGGGGCAATCAGCCCCAGCATTTT.